What follows describes a single T cell receptor beta chain. The entry originates in a study of early T cells in non-severe SARS-CoV-2 infection. Germline CDR1 is DFQATT and CDR2 is SNEGSKA (reference sequence). The CDR3 contains 13 residues. TCRdb used MiXCR to reprocess the 5' RACE reads, holding one entry per CDR3 protein. The sample consists of tens of thousands of distinct CDR3 sequences, roughly 5.9% of them appearing once. Sequenced material: whole blood. The chain uses TRBV20-1 and TRBJ2-3; D unresolved. The receptor was isolated from an adult who was a healthcare worker with PCR-confirmed SARS-CoV-2 infection or an uninfected control (not recorded which). CDR3 sequence reads: CSTPAPSTDTQYF. In DNA, the CDR3 is TGCTCCACCCCAGCGCCCAGCACAGATACGCAGTATTTT.